The T cell receptor (beta chain) described here comes from a study of blood T cell repertoires in COVID-19. This clone was observed a single time. The germline V gene has CDR1 SGHDT and CDR2 YYEEEE. This CDR3 is built from 15 residues. Trimming pared 0 bases from V and 7 bases from J, leaving 14 bases between. Authors' processing steps: From reference gene primer amplification, estimates of nucleated cell counts were derived. The method was immunoSEQ multiplex PCR; TCRdb's version includes in-frame clones alone and lacks a portion of them. The V and J calls and the clone size are those of that table, but D and trimming were determined from the DNA. Here the sample spans about 180,000 clones, about 86% being singletons.

The genes are TRBV5-6 and TRBJ2-4; perhaps TRBD1 as D (7 bases). Sequencing was done on a sample of peripheral blood. This sequence was found in a young woman with active or convalescent COVID-19. The CDR3 sequence is CASSLEEGARNIQYF. The CDR3 coding sequence is TGTGCCAGCAGCTTGGAGGAGGGGGCGCGGAACATTCAGTACTTC.